This TCR beta chain was recovered during a study of shared T cell receptors in the human thymus. The CDR3 has 15 amino acids. With 8 bases removed from V and 4 bases from J, the gap between germline ends came to 18 bases. Germline lookup yields CDR1 GTSNPN and CDR2 SVGIG (reference sequence). The repertoire was sequenced with immunoSEQ multiplex PCR; TCRdb's copy has only in-frame clones and lacks some. Seen here are about 660,000 clones, roughly 90% observed once, and the top ten hold approximately 0.01%. The same sample was also studied in work on human thymus T cells.

Sequenced sample: thymocytes. The sequence was collected from a boy in the first two years of life with a congenital heart defect. V and J are TRBV30 and TRBJ2-6; maybe TRBD2 (5 bases). The DNA for the CDR3 is TGTGCCGGGCCCAAGGCAACGGGAGGGGCCAACGTCCTGACTTTC. As protein: CAGPKATGGANVLTF.